These T cell receptor beta chains were read from a single sample in a study of PD-L1 blockade in urothelial cancer. The repertoire was sequenced with immunoSEQ multiplex PCR; TCRdb's copy has only in-frame clones and lacks some. The repertoire holds about 79,000 clones, with 85% as singletons. The sequencing here drew on PBMCs, taken around atezolizumab (anti-PD-L1) treatment. Source of these receptors: a man in his forties or fifties with urothelial cancer. The CDR3 runs from the conserved cysteine through the conserved F or W. Fields, in order: V gene, J gene, D gene, clone size, CDR3 DNA, CDR3 protein. D genes are given only for firm matches. Some rows have no size entry. The others give once, few or many, or a class for an expanded clone.

>TRBV9|TRBJ1-1|TRBD1|NA
TGTGCCAGCAGCGTGGACTCAGGGGGAAACACTGAAGCTTTCTTT
CASSVDSGGNTEAFF
>TRBV28|TRBJ1-5|NA|NA
TGTGCCAGCACCAAAAATCAGCCCCAGCATTTT
CASTKNQPQHF
>TRBV7-8|TRBJ1-2|NA|NA
TGTGCCAGCAGCTTAGGCACAGGCAACTATGGCTACACCTTC
CASSLGTGNYGYTF
>TRBV11-2|TRBJ2-1|TRBD2|NA
TGTGCCAGCACCATAGCGGGGTCCTACAATGAGCAGTTCTTC
CASTIAGSYNEQFF
>TRBV28|TRBJ1-5|NA|NA
TGTGCCAGCAGTTTATTCGGGGGGAATCAGCCCCAGCATTTT
CASSLFGGNQPQHF
>TRBV28|TRBJ1-4|NA|NA
TGTGCCAGCGAAGGGGCGTATAATGAAAAACTGTTTTTT
CASEGAYNEKLFF
>TRBV19|TRBJ2-3|NA|few
TGTGCCAGTAGTAACCCTCAGAGGACAGATACGCAGTATTTT
CASSNPQRTDTQYF
>TRBV28|TRBJ1-2|TRBD1|NA
TGTGCCAGCAGGGGGACAGGGAGCTTTCATGGCTACACCTTC
CASRGTGSFHGYTF
>TRBV28|TRBJ1-2|TRBD1|NA
TGTGCCAGCAGTCTCGACAGGGTAGGCTATGGCTACACCTTC
CASSLDRVGYGYTF
>TRBV28|TRBJ2-2|NA|NA
TGTGCCAGCACCAGCGAGCCCACCGGGGAGCTGTTTTTT
CASTSEPTGELFF
>TRBV4-1|TRBJ2-7|TRBD2|NA
TGCGCCAGCAGCCAAGAGCTAGCGGGATCCTACGAGCAGTACTTC
CASSQELAGSYEQYF
>TRBV19|TRBJ1-1|NA|NA
TGTGCCAGTAGTATTAGGGGAAGGGGTACAGCGAGAATGAACACTGAAGCTTTCTTT
CASSIRGRGTARMNTEAFF
>TRBV18|TRBJ2-7|TRBD1|NA
TGTGCCAGCTCACCCGTAGACAGGGGATACGAGCAGTACTTC
CASSPVDRGYEQYF
>TRBV4-1|TRBJ2-1|TRBD2|few
TGCGCCAGCAGCCCCCGAGCGGGGCTCAGCTCCTACAATGAGCAGTTCTTC
CASSPRAGLSSYNEQFF
>TRBV30|TRBJ2-2|NA|NA
TGTGCCTGGAGAATAGATTTTGGCACCGGGGAGCTGTTTTTT
CAWRIDFGTGELFF
>TRBV11-2|TRBJ2-7|TRBD2|NA
TGTGCCAGCAGGACGGGACTAGCGGGAGTCTACGAGCAGTACTTC
CASRTGLAGVYEQYF
>TRBV4-2|TRBJ2-3|NA|NA
TGTGCCAGCAGCCAACGTACAGATACGCAGTATTTT
CASSQRTDTQYF
>TRBV19|TRBJ1-1|NA|NA
TGTGCCAGTGCTCTACGGACTGAAGCTTTCTTT
CASALRTEAFF
>TRBV28|TRBJ2-7|TRBD2|NA
TGTGCCAGCAGCCCGGGGGGGGCGGGAGCCTACGAGCAGTACTTC
CASSPGGAGAYEQYF
>TRBV9|TRBJ1-3|NA|NA
TGTGCCAGCAGCGTAGGACATGGAAACACCATATATTTT
CASSVGHGNTIYF
>TRBV6-6|TRBJ2-3|NA|NA
TGTGCCAGCAGTGGCGGACAGAGCACAGATACGCAGTATTTT
CASSGGQSTDTQYF
>TRBV5-4|TRBJ1-1|NA|NA
TGTGCCAGCAGAGTGGGGGGGCTGCTCACTGAAGCTTTCTTT
CASRVGGLLTEAFF
>TRBV28|TRBJ1-4|NA|NA
TGTGCCAGCAGTTTAGGTTCAGGGCTCTATGAAAAACTGTTTTTT
CASSLGSGLYEKLFF
>TRBV4-1|TRBJ2-5|NA|NA
TGCGCCAGCAGCCAAGTGATTAGGGGAGAGACCCAGTACTTC
CASSQVIRGETQYF
>TRBV7-9|TRBJ1-1|NA|NA
TGTGCCAGCAGCGGACTGGGAGTGGCTTTCTTT
CASSGLGVAFF
>TRBV18|TRBJ2-2|TRBD2|NA
TGTGCCAGCTCACCACCAGGTCTAGCGGGAGCTACCGGGGAGCTGTTTTTT
CASSPPGLAGATGELFF
>TRBV30|TRBJ1-1|NA|NA
TGTGCCTGGACCTGGAGGACTGAAGCTTTCTTT
CAWTWRTEAFF
>TRBV14|TRBJ1-1|NA|NA
TGTGCCAGCAGCCTAAGGGGATATAACACTGAAGCTTTCTTT
CASSLRGYNTEAFF
>TRBV5-1|TRBJ2-5|TRBD1|NA
TGCGCCAGCAGCCTACGGACAGGGGCACAAGAGACCCAGTACTTC
CASSLRTGAQETQYF
>TRBV6-4|TRBJ1-5|NA|NA
TGTGCCAGCAGTATTACGACGGCACAGAATCAGCCCCAGCATTTT
CASSITTAQNQPQHF
>TRBV5-4|TRBJ2-7|TRBD2|NA
TGTGCCAGCAACCCAGCGGGAGCCTACGAGCAGTACTTC
CASNPAGAYEQYF
>TRBV28|TRBJ2-7|TRBD2|once
TGTGCCAGCAGTTGGGGGGAGGGGTCGGGGTACGAGCAGTACTTC
CASSWGEGSGYEQYF
>TRBV5-4|TRBJ2-7|NA|medium-sized
TGTGCCAGCAGCTTAAGTAGGGGATGGCAGTACTTC
CASSLSRGWQYF
>TRBV7-3|TRBJ2-7|NA|NA
TGTGCCAGCAGCCCAAGCCCAGGGCCCTACGAGCAGTACTTC
CASSPSPGPYEQYF
>TRBV7-3|TRBJ1-5|TRBD1|NA
TGTGCCAGCAGCTCCGACCCCCTGACAGGGGGGCAACAGCCCCAGCATTTT
CASSSDPLTGGQQPQHF
>TRBV7-2|TRBJ1-1|TRBD1|NA
TGTGCCAGCAGCCCTCGGGGACAGGGAAATTCTGAAGCTTTCTTT
CASSPRGQGNSEAFF
>TRBV6-5|TRBJ1-2|TRBD1|NA
TGTGCCAGCAGGCGGGACAGGGAAGGATTTGGCTACACCTTC
CASRRDREGFGYTF
>TRBV6-5|TRBJ2-7|TRBD2|NA
TGTGCCAGCAATCCCACTAGCGGGAGCTCCTACGAGCAGTACTTC
CASNPTSGSSYEQYF
>TRBV30|TRBJ1-5|NA|NA
TGTGCCTGGAGTGAGGGACTCGGACCCCAGCATTTT
CAWSEGLGPQHF
>TRBV28|TRBJ2-1|NA|NA
TGTGCCAGCAGTTTCGAGGACTACCGGGAGAAACAGTTCTTC
CASSFEDYREKQFF
>TRBV28|TRBJ2-7|NA|NA
TGTGCCAGCAGTTTAGGCCTGCCGCTCGACGAGCAGTACTTC
CASSLGLPLDEQYF
>TRBV29-1|TRBJ1-1|NA|NA
TGCAGCGTTGCCGGGGGAGGGCACGCTGAAGCTTTCTTT
CSVAGGGHAEAFF
>TRBV7-2|TRBJ2-1|TRBD2|once
TGTGCCAGCAGCCGCGGGGGAGGCTCCTACAATGAGCAGTTCTTC
CASSRGGGSYNEQFF
>TRBV11-2|TRBJ2-6|NA|NA
TGTGCCAGCAGCTCCCTAGCTGGGGCCAACGTCCTGACTTTC
CASSSLAGANVLTF
>TRBV27|TRBJ2-5|TRBD2|NA
TGTGCCAGCAGTTTAGGGGGTAGCGGGACCCGAGAGACCCAGTACTTC
CASSLGGSGTRETQYF
>TRBV2|TRBJ2-5|NA|few
TGTGCCAGCATCCCAGCGGAAGGGGAGACCCAGTACTTC
CASIPAEGETQYF
>TRBV4-3|TRBJ2-2|TRBD2|NA
TGCGCCAGCAGCCATGCTGCGGGAGGCTATCTCACCGGGGAGCTGTTTTTT
CASSHAAGGYLTGELFF
>TRBV9|TRBJ2-7|TRBD2|NA
TGTGCCAGCAGCGTAGGAGCGGGAGGGCAGCAACGCGAGCAGTACTTC
CASSVGAGGQQREQYF
>TRBV7-9|TRBJ1-2|NA|NA
TGTGCCAGCATTCCAATTGGCTACACCTTC
CASIPIGYTF
>TRBV5-1|TRBJ2-3|TRBD1|few
TGCGCCAGCATAGGGGGCGCTAGCACAGATACGCAGTATTTT
CASIGGASTDTQYF
>TRBV27|TRBJ1-5|TRBD1|NA
TGTGCCAGCAGACAGGGGAGATACCAGCCCCAGCATTTT
CASRQGRYQPQHF
>TRBV10-2|TRBJ1-4|TRBD1|NA
TGCGCCAGCAGGGGACAGGCGATGAATGAAAAACTGTTTTTT
CASRGQAMNEKLFF
>TRBV10-3|TRBJ2-3|TRBD1|NA
TGTGCCACCGCGACAGGGGGGCCCACAGATACGCAGTATTTT
CATATGGPTDTQYF